This TCR beta chain stems from a study of identical twins' blood T cells (dated by TCRdb to the early 2010s). For the wider study: Around 50 million Illumina reads were obtained across around twelve libraries, comprising six alpha-chain and six beta-chain libraries. To assess how genetics influences repertoire formation, the study used next-generation sequencing to compare the TCR alpha and beta chain repertoires of three pairs of monozygous twins. Study-level results and caveats: The number of shared CDR3 clonotypes between two donors was mainly determined by the product of their cloneset sizes, and twins did not clearly deviate from this trend. Among the most abundant TCRbeta clonotypes, more CDR3 sequences were shared by each donor with her twin than with unrelated donors. Validation by independent studies was stated to be required for the proposed role of the TCRalpha J segment in MHC recognition during thymic selection. V gene usage, even among non-selected out-of-frame TCRbeta clonotypes, was reported to be markedly more similar within twin pairs than between unrelated donors. Because the twins were raised together, environmental influences could not be ruled out as an explanation for the similarity between twins.

The germline V gene provides CDR1 SGHRS and CDR2 YFSETQ. The trim is 4 bases for V and 4 bases for J, with a gap of 14 bases between the germline ends. The CDR3 contains 14 residues, cysteine and phenylalanine counted. The DNA shown is the 42-base CDR3, in frame from base 1. The donors were six healthy women who made up three monozygous twin pairs. All three twin pairs had been reared together and were thought likely to have met the same infectious agents and vaccines. TCR cDNA libraries were prepared from RNA that had been isolated from peripheral blood mononuclear cells. This clonotype has just a few counts. This clone's antigen is unknown. No quality values exist for individual bases; no much larger clone is one base distant. To prepare the library, 5' RACE was applied. TCRdb names Illumina Genome Analyzer IIx as the instrument used. RNA-based TCR cDNA libraries were prepared by a previously described protocol with several modifications. To prevent cross-contamination, sample-specific barcodes were added to both ends of each TCR cDNA library during cDNA synthesis and amplification. The original methods were these. Between about 95,000 and nearly 500,000 clonotypes were identified per individual, with roughly 2 to 3.6 million CDR3-containing reads per library. Reads with improper barcode index combinations were discarded, after which clonesets were built for each library with the MiTCR software. During the assembly of CDR3 clonotypes by MiTCR, low-quality reads were filtered or rescued and PCR and sequencing errors were corrected. Artificial out-of-frame clonotypes were removed by being mapped to in-frame sequences, with one indel in the CDR3 allowed. Similarity of V and J gene usage between donors was measured as Jensen-Shannon divergence divided by mean entropy. TCRdb trimmed the raw reads at Q25, called clones with MiXCR and kept productive beta chains. Rows are unified per CDR3 protein, each entry keeping the most common DNA and genes. Clone size and V and J calls follow TCRdb, not the original study. In this sample the table shows roughly 340,000 distinct CDR3 sequences, 28% of which occur a single time. Around 5.6% of the sample belongs to the ten largest clones.

What was sequenced was PBMCs. Recombination connected TRBV5-1 to TRBJ1-1; the D gene is perhaps TRBD1, from 5 matching bases. This TCR derives from a woman aged 18-55 years in good health. The base sequence is TGCGCCAGCAGCCCATCGGGGGTTGGCACTGAAGCTTTCTTT. Translated, it gives CASSPSGVGTEAFF.